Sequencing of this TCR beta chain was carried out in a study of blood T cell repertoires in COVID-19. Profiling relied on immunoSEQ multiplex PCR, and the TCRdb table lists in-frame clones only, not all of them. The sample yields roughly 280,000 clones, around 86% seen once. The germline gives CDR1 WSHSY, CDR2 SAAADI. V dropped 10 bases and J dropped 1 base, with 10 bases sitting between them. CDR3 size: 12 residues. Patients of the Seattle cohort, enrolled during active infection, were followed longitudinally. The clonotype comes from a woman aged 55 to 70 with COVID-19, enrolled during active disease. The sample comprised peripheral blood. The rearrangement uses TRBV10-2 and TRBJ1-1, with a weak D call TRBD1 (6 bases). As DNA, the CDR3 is TGCGCCACCCTGACAGGGAACACTGAAGCTTTCTTT. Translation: CATLTGNTEAFF.